The 25 T cell receptor beta chains reported below all come from one sample, sequenced in a study of intratumoral heterogeneity in liver cancer. Multiple geographically separated regions of the hepatocellular carcinoma nodule were sampled separately. Measured with immunoSEQ multiplex PCR; TCRdb has only the in-frame clones, and not every one. The top ten clones hold roughly 13% of a sample with roughly 7,000 clones, 50% to 60% of them seen once. The sequences come from tumor tissue, collected before any cancer treatment. Every receptor here comes from a man in his 70s with hepatocellular carcinoma.

CDR3 loop: CASLLGTGVSYEQYF. The CDR3, as DNA: TGTGCCAGCCTCCTCGGGACAGGGGTATCCTACGAGCAGTACTTC. V gene TRBV6-5 combines with J gene TRBJ2-7, with TRBD1 identical over 10 bases. There are 15 residues in the CDR3. Germline V CDR1 and CDR2: MNHEY, SVGAGI. V shed 8 bases, J shed 1 base, and the junction held 8 bases outside the gene matches.

The gene calls are TRBV3-1 (or the pseudogene TRBV3-2) and TRBJ2-7, with 8 nucleotides matching TRBD2. This CDR3 has 14 residues. The V gene end was trimmed by 8 bases and the J gene end by 7 bases; junction bases not matched to a gene: 13. The germline gives CDR1 LGHDT, CDR2 YNNKEL (reference sequence). The CDR3 DNA follows: TGTGCCAGCGCGAGAACGGGGGGGCCGAGAGAGCAGTACTTC. Translated, it gives CASARTGGPREQYF.

This clone is medium-sized. The rearrangement joins TRBV27 to TRBJ2-6; 8 bases line up with TRBD1. The germline gives CDR1 MNHEY, CDR2 SMNVEV (reference sequence). V was clipped by 3 bases and J by 0 bases; unmatched bases: 7. This CDR3 is built from 18 residues. The CDR3 sequence: CASSLGGTGNSGANVLTF. The DNA of the CDR3 is TGTGCCAGCAGTTTGGGCGGGACAGGCAACTCTGGGGCCAACGTCCTGACTTTC.

By sample share, this clone is large. The genes are TRBV7-8 and TRBJ1-5, with D hard to call. CDR1 and CDR2 (germline): SGHVS, FQNEAQ. This CDR3 is 15 amino acids long. Deletions cut 0 bases from V and 5 bases from J, with 11 bases between. The CDR3 protein is CASSLALRSHQPQHF. DNA of the CDR3: TGTGCCAGCAGCTTAGCGCTCAGGAGCCATCAGCCCCAGCATTTT.

The chain recombines TRBV5-4 with TRBJ2-5, with 10 bases that match TRBD2. CDR3 size: 14 residues. The germline V gene encodes CDR1 SGHNT and CDR2 YYREEE (reference sequence). Germline trimming cut 3 bases from V and 4 bases from J; bases unmatched to any gene: 3. This CDR3 reads CASSSSGGSETQYF. The DNA of the CDR3 is TGTGCCAGCAGCTCTAGCGGGGGATCAGAGACCCAGTACTTC. Supplemented by reference TRBV5-4 and TRBJ2-5, the full variable domain reads ETGVTQSPTHLIKTRGQQVTLRCSSQSGHNTVSWYQQALGQGPQFIFQYYREEENGRGNFPPRFSGLQFPNYSSELNVNALELDDSALYLCASSSSGGSETQYFGPGTRLLVL.

In this sample, this clone turned up once. The chain links TRBV9 to TRBJ2-3, with D possibly being TRBD2 (6 bases). Per germline, CDR1 SGDLS and CDR2 YYNGEE. This CDR3 region has 15 residues. The V and J ends lost 0 bases and 2 bases respectively, with 10 bases between them. CDR3: CASSVEGGATDTQYF. The DNA for the CDR3 is TGTGCCAGCAGCGTAGAGGGCGGGGCCACAGATACGCAGTATTTT. The full variable domain, in which reference TRBV9 and TRBJ2-3 provide the parts outside the CDR3, is DSGVTQTPKHLITATGQRVTLRCSPRSGDLSVYWYQQSLDQGLQFLIQYYNGEERAKGNILERFSAQQFPDLHSELNLSSLELGDSALYFCASSVEGGATDTQYFGPGTRLTVL.

This clone qualifies as medium-sized (0.01 to 0.1%). The V call is TRBV6-1, the J call TRBJ1-3; the D gene is possibly TRBD1 (6 bases). Germline V gene lookup returns CDR1 MNHNS and CDR2 SASEGT. The CDR3 spans 14 residues. V lost 0 bases, J lost 7 bases, and 10 bases lay in between. The CDR3 is CASSEAGQGNTIYF. The CDR3 DNA is TGTGCCAGCAGTGAAGCGGGCCAGGGGAACACCATATATTTT.

This chain joins TRBV7-9 and TRBJ1-1; no clear D gene. Trimming cost V 7 bases and J 4 bases, with 13 bases left between them. The CDR3 covers 13 residues. Germline CDR1 SEHNR, CDR2 FQNEAQ (reference sequence). The CDR3 DNA is TGTGCCAGCACCCCCGGAGGGATCACTGAAGCTTTCTTT. This encodes CASTPGGITEAFF.

The chain recombines TRBV9 with TRBJ1-3; 8 nucleotides match TRBD1. V trimming: 0 bases; J trimming: 6 bases; junction bases outside the gene matches: 5. From germline, CDR1 is SGDLS and CDR2 YYNGEE. The CDR3 is 15 amino acids. The CDR3: CASSVGTGFENTIYF. The CDR3 DNA reads TGTGCCAGCAGCGTAGGGACAGGGTTCGAAAACACCATATATTTT.

V is TRBV3-1 (or the pseudogene TRBV3-2) and J is TRBJ1-1, with unresolved D. The germline CDR1 and CDR2 sequences are LGHDT and YNNKEL (reference sequence). The CDR3 extends over 14 amino acids. Trimming removed 5 bases from V and 0 bases from J, with 10 bases in between. The CDR3 bases are TGTGCCAGCAGCGTAATGCGGTTGAACACTGAAGCTTTCTTT. This gives the protein CASSVMRLNTEAFF.

The rearrangement joins TRBV10-3 to TRBJ2-2; D unresolved. V was cut by 5 bases and J by 5 bases, with 6 bases left in between. Germline lookup yields CDR1 ENHRY and CDR2 SYGVKD. The CDR3 length is 12 residues. Here the CDR3 DNA reads TGTGCCATCAGTTTAAGTACCGGGGAGCTGTTTTTT. This codes for CAISLSTGELFF.

This clone is deemed medium-sized. The chain uses TRBV6-5 and TRBJ1-1; D is perhaps TRBD1 (6 bases). This CDR3 has 15 residues. Trimming removed 4 bases from V and 4 bases from J, with 16 bases in between. CDR1 is MNHEY and CDR2 is SVGAGI in the germline V gene. CDR3 amino acids: CASSSRRGVGTEAFF. The CDR3 region has the DNA TGTGCCAGCAGTTCCCGCAGGGGTGTGGGCACTGAAGCTTTCTTT.

The genes are TRBV5-6 and TRBJ2-3; TRBD1 matches at 12 bases. V was pared by 5 bases and J by 4 bases, with 8 bases of the junction left unmatched. The CDR3 runs 16 residues. The germline V gene has CDR1 SGHDT and CDR2 YYEEEE. The CDR3 sequence is CASRAGTGGQSDTQYF. As DNA, the CDR3 is TGTGCCAGCAGAGCCGGGACAGGGGGCCAGTCAGATACGCAGTATTTT.

CDR3 protein: CASSESKGTGELFF. CDR3 nucleotide sequence: TGCGCCAGCAGTGAGTCAAAGGGCACCGGGGAGCTGTTTTTT. The chain recombines TRBV10-1 with TRBJ2-2, with D unresolved. CDR1 is WNHNN and CDR2 is SYGVQD in the germline V gene (reference sequence). The CDR3 spans 14 residues. V gave up 0 bases and J gave up 4 bases, with 6 bases separating them.

The rearrangement links TRBV4-2 to TRBJ2-2; D is unclear. The CDR3 is made up of 15 amino acids. Germline loops: CDR1 LGHNA, CDR2 YNFKEQ. Trimming took 0 bases from V and 5 from J, leaving 10 bases between them. The CDR3 region is CASSQDRVDTGELFF. The DNA of the CDR3 is TGTGCCAGCAGCCAAGATAGAGTGGATACCGGGGAGCTGTTTTTT.

The chain recombines TRBV6-5 with TRBJ2-7; D could derive from TRBD1 or TRBD2 (5 bases each). Between the trimmed V and J ends, which lost 5 bases and 6 bases, there was a span of 20 bases. CDR3 length: 15 amino acids. The germline gives CDR1 MNHEY, CDR2 SVGAGI. The CDR3 loop reads CASSKDTGTLGEQYF. In DNA form, the CDR3 reads TGTGCCAGCAGTAAGGATACCGGGACCTTGGGCGAGCAGTACTTC.

The chain carries TRBV6-6 and TRBJ2-3, with D unresolved. Between the trimmed V and J ends, which lost 0 bases and 5 bases, there was a span of 6 bases. The V gene's germline CDR1 is MNHNY and CDR2 SVGAGI (reference sequence). The CDR3 consists of 13 residues. The CDR3 spells CASSYSPGDTQYF. CDR3 nucleotide sequence: TGTGCCAGCAGTTACTCACCCGGAGATACGCAGTATTTT.

V and J are TRBV28 and TRBJ2-2; 8 bases fit TRBD2. Unmatched junction bases numbered 6, after V lost 3 bases and J lost 6 bases. CDR1 and CDR2 (germline): MDHEN, SYDVKM. The CDR3 spans 15 residues. CDR3 sequence reads: CASSFAGGSAGELFF. The CDR3 DNA reads TGTGCCAGCAGTTTTGCGGGGGGAAGCGCCGGGGAGCTGTTTTTT.

This clone was seen more than once but under ten times. This chain uses TRBV7-9 with TRBJ1-2; no definite D call. The CDR3 totals 14 residues. V was trimmed by 2 bases and J by 0 bases, leaving 7 bases between them. Germline CDR1 SEHNR, CDR2 FQNEAQ (reference sequence). For the CDR3, the DNA is TGTGCCAGCAGCTTACCCACTACTAACTATGGCTACACCTTC. Translated, it gives CASSLPTTNYGYTF. Looking up the rest from reference TRBV7-9 and TRBJ1-2 gives the full variable domain: DTGVSQNPRHKITKRGQNVTFRCDPISEHNRLYWYRQTLGQGPEFLTYFQNEAQLEKSRLLSDRFSAERPKGSFSTLEIQRTEQGDSAMYLCASSLPTTNYGYTFGSGTRLTVV.

The V gene is TRBV6-5, the J gene TRBJ2-1; D call uncertain. The CDR3 covers 12 residues. Germline CDR1 is MNHEY and CDR2 is SVGAGI. Trimming cost V 4 bases and J 7 bases, with 8 bases left between them. The CDR3 DNA reads TGTGCCAGCAGTTCCGGTGGGAATGAGCAGTTCTTC. It yields the protein CASSSGGNEQFF.

V usage is TRBV19 and J usage is TRBJ1-6; unclear D gene. The V end lost 2 bases, the J end lost 8 bases, and 10 bases lay between the germline ends. The length of the CDR3 is 14 residues. Germline V lookup: CDR1 LNHDA, CDR2 SQIVND (reference sequence). CDR3 DNA: TGTGCCAGTAGTATAATGGTAGTGGATTCACCCCTCCACTTT. It codes for CASSIMVVDSPLHF.

By share of the sample, this clone is medium-sized. The V gene is TRBV2, the J gene TRBJ1-1, with 7 nucleotides matching TRBD1. The CDR3 sequence is 14 residues long. V lost 8 bases, J lost 4 bases, and 10 bases stayed unmatched. Germline loops: CDR1 SNHLY, CDR2 FYNNEI. The CDR3 region is CASPGRGFSTEAFF. The CDR3 DNA follows: TGTGCCAGCCCGGGCAGGGGGTTTAGCACTGAAGCTTTCTTT. Based on the CDR3 plus reference TRBV2 and TRBJ1-1, the full variable domain is EPEVTQTPSHQVTQMGQEVILRCVPISNHLYFYWYRQILGQKVEFLVSFYNNEISEKSEIFDDQFSVERPDGSNFTLKIRSTKLEDSAMYFCASPGRGFSTEAFFGQGTRLTVV.

In this sample, this clone turned up a few times. The V gene is TRBV2, the J gene TRBJ2-1; 7 bases match TRBD2. V shed 10 bases and J 5 bases; nucleotides not matched to a gene: 2. This CDR3 has 11 amino acids. CDR1 is SNHLY and CDR2 is FYNNEI in the germline V gene. The CDR3 nucleotides are TGTGCCACCGGGACTAACAATGAGCAGTTCTTC. Protein: CATGTNNEQFF.

The chain couples TRBV7-9 to TRBJ2-3; 7 bases fit TRBD2. The germline gives CDR1 SEHNR, CDR2 FQNEAQ (reference sequence). Trimming at V came to 5 bases and at J to 2 bases, leaving 7 bases not matched to a gene. The CDR3 is made up of 15 amino acids. CDR3 sequence reads: CASSPAGLNTDTQYF. The CDR3 DNA sequence: TGTGCCAGCAGCCCCGCGGGACTAAACACAGATACGCAGTATTTT.

A single count supports this clone. The V call is TRBV7-8, the J call TRBJ1-5; TRBD1 might be the D (6 bases). V lost 1 base to trimming and J lost 6 bases, with 13 bases between them. Germline V gene lookup returns CDR1 SGHVS and CDR2 FQNEAQ. CDR3 length equals 15 residues. The CDR3 region is CASSLDDWGPQPQHF. CDR3 coding DNA: TGTGCCAGCAGCTTAGACGACTGGGGGCCTCAGCCCCAGCATTTT.